Listed below are T cell receptor beta chains from one sample, sequenced in a study of blood T cell repertoires in COVID-19. Profiling relied on immunoSEQ multiplex PCR, and the TCRdb table lists in-frame clones only, not all of them. This table holds roughly 300,000 clones, around 90% found once. The material sequenced was peripheral blood. The receptors stem from a woman aged 25 to 39 with COVID-19, enrolled during active disease. Each CDR3 is given with its conserved first and last residue. The D gene is left open where the match is weak. Only some rows state a clone size, as once, few, many or a class for expanded clones.

J | V | size | D | CDR3 | DNA
TRBJ2-7 | TRBV24-1 | - | - | CATSDSRRGTYEQYF | TGTGCCACCAGTGATTCACGACGGGGGACCTACGAGCAGTACTTC
TRBJ2-3 | TRBV14 | - | - | CASSPDSLSTDTQYF | TGTGCCAGCAGCCCCGACTCCCTCAGCACAGATACGCAGTATTTT
TRBJ2-7 | TRBV5-4 | - | TRBD2 | CASSLSAGEYEQYF | TGTGCCAGCAGCCTCTCGGCGGGAGAATACGAGCAGTACTTC
TRBJ2-5 | TRBV30 | - | - | CAWSVGGAVWETQYF | TGTGCCTGGAGTGTAGGGGGAGCGGTCTGGGAGACCCAGTACTTC
TRBJ1-5 | TRBV19 | - | - | CASERLNSNQPQHF | TGTGCCAGTGAGAGGCTGAATAGCAATCAGCCCCAGCATTTT
TRBJ2-7 | TRBV9 | - | TRBD2 | CASSPWTSGAYEQYF | TGTGCCAGCAGCCCATGGACTAGCGGGGCCTACGAGCAGTACTTC
TRBJ2-4 | TRBV7-3 | - | - | CASSLGAGKNIQYF | TGTGCCAGCAGCTTAGGGGCGGGAAAAAACATTCAGTACTTC
TRBJ2-7 | TRBV20-1 | - | TRBD2 | CSASFGREQYF | TGCAGTGCTAGTTTCGGGAGGGAGCAGTACTTC
TRBJ2-3 | TRBV28 | - | - | CASSFGGTDTQYF | TGTGCCAGCAGTTTTGGAGGCACAGATACGCAGTATTTT
TRBJ2-7 | TRBV19 | - | - | CASSIEGAHEQYF | TGTGCCAGTAGTATAGAAGGGGCCCACGAGCAGTACTTC
TRBJ1-1 | TRBV19 | - | TRBD1 | CASSKPGQGFTEAFF | TGTGCCAGTAGTAAGCCGGGACAGGGGTTCACTGAAGCTTTCTTT
TRBJ2-7 | TRBV6-5 | once | TRBD1 | CASSYGTGVSYEQYF | TGTGCCAGCAGTTACGGGACAGGGGTTTCCTACGAGCAGTACTTC
TRBJ1-5 | TRBV27 | - | - | CASSDSGSNQPQHF | TGTGCCAGCAGTGATTCGGGAAGCAATCAGCCCCAGCATTTT
TRBJ2-7 | TRBV5-6 | - | TRBD2 | CASSFVSASGTREQYF | TGTGCCAGCAGCTTTGTTTCCGCTAGCGGGACTCGCGAGCAGTACTTC
TRBJ2-1 | TRBV18 | - | - | CASSLLVSYNEQFF | TGTGCCAGCTCACTTCTTGTCTCCTACAATGAGCAGTTCTTC
TRBJ2-1 | TRBV30 | - | TRBD2 | CAWTPGLLKEQFF | TGTGCCTGGACCCCGGGACTACTCAAGGAGCAGTTCTTC
TRBJ2-3 | TRBV3-1/TRBV3-2 | - | - | CASSQGPGTADTQYF | TGTGCCAGCAGCCAGGGCCCGGGAACCGCAGATACGCAGTATTTT
TRBJ2-3 | TRBV24-1 | - | TRBD2 | CATSDPGGSPQDTQYF | TGTGCCACCAGTGATCCGGGCGGGAGCCCCCAAGATACGCAGTATTTT
TRBJ2-7 | TRBV4-1 | - | TRBD2 | CASSLRGGSTYEQYF | TGCGCCAGCAGCCTCCGGGGCGGGAGTACCTACGAGCAGTACTTC
TRBJ2-7 | TRBV6-6 | - | TRBD2 | CASSYSGTTYEQYF | TGTGCCAGCAGTTACTCTGGGACTACCTACGAGCAGTACTTC
TRBJ2-1 | TRBV7-2 | once | TRBD2 | CASSPGTRREQFF | TGTGCCAGCAGCCCAGGGACTAGGCGTGAGCAGTTCTTC
TRBJ2-3 | TRBV6-4 | - | TRBD2 | CASTEGAGAPADTQYF | TGTGCCAGCACCGAAGGAGCGGGAGCTCCGGCAGATACGCAGTATTTT
TRBJ1-3 | TRBV3-1/TRBV3-2 | - | - | CASSHPGGGAGNTIYF | TGTGCCAGCAGCCACCCTGGGGGGGGAGCTGGAAACACCATATATTTT
TRBJ2-3 | TRBV5-6 | - | - | CASSAEGGVGADTQYF | TGTGCCAGCAGCGCGGAGGGCGGAGTGGGCGCAGATACGCAGTATTTT
TRBJ2-5 | TRBV30 | - | TRBD2 | CAWSVPGGQTQYF | TGTGCCTGGAGTGTACCGGGAGGCCAGACCCAGTACTTC
TRBJ2-5 | TRBV5-5 | - | - | CASNYNRETETQYF | TGTGCCAGCAACTATAACAGGGAAACAGAGACCCAGTACTTC
TRBJ1-5 | TRBV19 | - | TRBD1 | CASSRDRVGSNQPQHF | TGTGCCAGTAGTAGGGACAGAGTGGGAAGCAATCAGCCCCAGCATTTT
TRBJ2-7 | TRBV21-1 | - | - | CASKLLAGGYEQYF | TGTGCCAGCAAGTTACTAGCGGGGGGATACGAGCAGTACTTC
TRBJ2-7 | TRBV7-8 | - | TRBD2 | CASSLGRPGLSYEQYF | TGTGCCAGCAGCTTAGGACGGCCGGGACTATCCTACGAGCAGTACTTC
TRBJ2-2 | TRBV19 | - | - | CASSPGDTGFTGELFF | TGTGCCAGTAGCCCAGGGGACACGGGATTCACCGGGGAGCTGTTTTTT
TRBJ1-1 | TRBV5-1 | - | - | CASSTGGGAGLFTEAFF | TGCGCCAGCAGCACTGGCGGAGGGGCAGGATTGTTCACTGAAGCTTTCTTT
TRBJ1-2 | TRBV10-2 | - | TRBD1 | CASSVNRGSNYGYTF | TGCGCCAGCAGTGTTAACAGGGGGTCCAACTATGGCTACACCTTC
TRBJ2-7 | TRBV28 | - | - | CASVLAGTPYEQYF | TGTGCCAGCGTATTGGCGGGCACCCCCTACGAGCAGTACTTC
TRBJ2-5 | TRBV7-2 | - | TRBD2 | CASSLTTSGRETQYF | TGTGCCAGCAGCTTAACGACTAGCGGGAGGGAGACCCAGTACTTC
TRBJ2-5 | TRBV2 | once | TRBD2 | CASSELAGGQETQYF | TGTGCCAGCAGTGAACTAGCGGGAGGGCAAGAGACCCAGTACTTC
TRBJ2-7 | TRBV2 | - | - | CASSDNRVSAEQYF | TGTGCCAGCAGTGATAACAGGGTCTCGGCCGAGCAGTACTTC
TRBJ1-6 | TRBV28 | - | - | CASSFSSSYNSPLHF | TGTGCCAGCAGTTTTAGTAGCTCCTATAATTCACCCCTCCACTTT
TRBJ2-7 | TRBV19 | once | - | CASRKTSGVYEQYF | TGTGCCAGTAGAAAGACTAGTGGAGTCTACGAGCAGTACTTC
TRBJ1-5 | TRBV15 | - | - | CATSRDRGSNQPQHF | TGTGCCACCAGCAGAGATCGGGGTAGCAATCAGCCCCAGCATTTT
TRBJ2-1 | TRBV5-1 | - | TRBD2 | CASSLVSSGYNEQFF | TGCGCCAGCAGCTTGGTGTCTAGCGGGTACAATGAGCAGTTCTTC
TRBJ2-7 | TRBV25-1 | - | - | CASSRVYEQYF | TGTGCCAGCAGTCGGGTCTACGAGCAGTACTTC
TRBJ1-5 | TRBV19 | - | - | CASSDRDTGSQHF | TGTGCCAGTAGTGACCGGGACACCGGTTCCCAGCATTTT
TRBJ2-3 | TRBV11-1 | - | TRBD1 | CASSLGMTGGADTQYF | TGTGCCAGCAGCTTAGGAATGACAGGGGGCGCAGATACGCAGTATTTT
TRBJ1-1 | TRBV11-2 | - | - | CASSPQAGANTEAFF | TGTGCCAGCAGCCCACAAGCAGGGGCCAACACTGAAGCTTTCTTT
TRBJ2-5 | TRBV29-1 | - | TRBD2 | CSVGGLAGDLVTQYF | TGCAGCGTTGGGGGGCTAGCGGGAGATTTGGTGACCCAGTACTTC
TRBJ1-3 | TRBV2 | - | - | CASSQTASGNTIYF | TGTGCCAGCAGCCAGACAGCCTCTGGAAACACCATATATTTT
TRBJ2-2 | TRBV2 | - | TRBD1 | CASSNRGADTGELFF | TGTGCCAGCAGTAACAGGGGTGCTGACACCGGGGAGCTGTTTTTT
TRBJ2-7 | TRBV28 | - | TRBD2 | CASSLTTSGIREQYF | TGTGCCAGCAGTTTAACAACTAGCGGCATTAGAGAGCAGTACTTC
TRBJ1-5 | TRBV13 | - | TRBD1 | CASSLGRGSQPQHF | TGTGCCAGCAGCTTAGGCAGGGGGAGTCAGCCCCAGCATTTT